The rows below give T cell receptor beta chains drawn from one sample of a study of regulatory T cells in long-lasting Graves disease. TCRdb reanalysed the multiplex PCR reads using MiXCR and keeps one entry per CDR3 protein. Among about 300,000 distinct CDR3 sequences listed, about 18% were seen once. The sequenced sample was peripheral blood mononuclear cells (PBMCs), obtained at new diagnosis, from a patient treated with antithyroid drugs. These receptors were taken from a female donor with Graves disease. The CDR3 runs from the conserved cysteine through the conserved F or W. Each record gives: J gene, D gene, V gene, clone size, CDR3 DNA, CDR3 protein. A D gene is named only where the DNA matches it firmly. The listing skips clone size in some rows; elsewhere it reads once, few, many or a size class.

TRBJ2-5 . TRBV27 . TGTGCCAGCAGTTCTAAAATCAGGGAAACTGAAGAGACCCAGTACTTC CASSSKIRETEETQYF
TRBJ2-1 . TRBV24-1 few TGTGCCACCAGTGATTTTGAACGGGATAGGGGGGATGAGCAGTTCTTC CATSDFERDRGDEQFF
TRBJ2-2 . TRBV20-1 few TGCAGTGCTAGAGTAGGGGGTTTTGGAGGCGGGGAGCTGTTTTTT CSARVGGFGGGELFF
TRBJ1-1 TRBD1 TRBV5-1 many TGCGCCAGCAGCCGGCAGGGGGCGGACACTGAAGCTTTCTTT CASSRQGADTEAFF
TRBJ1-4 TRBD1 TRBV11-2 many TGTGCCAGCAGCCCGGGTGGACAGGGCAAGGAAAAACTGTTTTTT CASSPGGQGKEKLFF
TRBJ1-5 TRBD1 TRBV12-3/TRBV12-4 once TGTGCCAGCAGTTTCAGGACAGGGGGCTTTCAGCCCCAGCATTTT CASSFRTGGFQPQHF
TRBJ1-2 . TRBV12-3/TRBV12-4 many TGTGCCAACATAAGCCGGGGCTACACCTTC CANISRGYTF
TRBJ2-7 . TRBV7-2 many TGTGCCAGCAGCTTAGCGCTGTCGGTAGTCTCCGAGCAGTACTTC CASSLALSVVSEQYF
TRBJ1-1 TRBD1 TRBV28 many TGTGCCAGCAGTTTAGCCCCCGACAGGGAGAACACTGAAGCTTTCTTT CASSLAPDRENTEAFF
TRBJ2-4 . TRBV6-2/TRBV6-3 . TGTGTCAGCAGTGAATGGGGGGCTGGCAAAAACATTCAGTACTTC CVSSEWGAGKNIQYF
TRBJ1-1 . TRBV10-2 . TGCGCCAGCAGTGAACGGAGGCCTCACACTGAAGCTTTCTTT CASSERRPHTEAFF
TRBJ1-1 . TRBV11-3 many TGTGCCAGCAGCTTATCGGCCGATATATCTGAAGCTTTCTTT CASSLSADISEAFF
TRBJ1-2 . TRBV12-3/TRBV12-4 many TGTGCCAGCAGTTTAAACACCTATGGCTACACCTTC CASSLNTYGYTF
TRBJ2-2 . TRBV9 many TGTGCCAGCAGCGTAGACAGTTCCACCGGGGAGCTGTTTTTT CASSVDSSTGELFF
TRBJ1-6 . TRBV2 many TGTGCCAGCAAGGCAGGGCCCAATTCACCCCTCCACTTT CASKAGPNSPLHF
TRBJ1-1 TRBD1 TRBV19 few TGTGCCAGTAGCAGGGACAGCCCGCTCATGAACACTGAAGCTTTCTTT CASSRDSPLMNTEAFF
TRBJ1-4 . TRBV6-1 many TGTGCCAGTTTCAAGGCCGGAGGTGAAAAACTGTTTTTT CASFKAGGEKLFF
TRBJ2-2 TRBD2 TRBV7-7 few TGTGCTAGCAGCCCTAGCGGGAGCACCGGGGAGCTGTTTTTT CASSPSGSTGELFF
TRBJ2-7 TRBD1 TRBV9 . TGTGCCAGCAGCGTGAATCCAGGGGGCACATACGAGCAGTACTTC CASSVNPGGTYEQYF
TRBJ1-2 TRBD1 TRBV24-1 many TGTGCCACCAGTGATTTGGACAGGGATGAGGATGGCTACACCTTC CATSDLDRDEDGYTF
TRBJ2-7 TRBD1 TRBV6-4 many TGTGCCAGCAGACCGTCCCGGGACAGGTCCTACGAGCAGTACTTC CASRPSRDRSYEQYF
TRBJ2-1 TRBD1 TRBV5-4 few TGTGCCAGCACCCTGGGACAGGGGGCCGGCAATGAGCAGTTCTTC CASTLGQGAGNEQFF
TRBJ2-1 TRBD2 TRBV19 many TGTGCCAGCAAATCAACCGGGACTAGCGGGATAGGTGCGTTCGATGAGCAGTTCTTC CASKSTGTSGIGAFDEQFF
TRBJ2-7 TRBD2 TRBV20-1 few TGCAGTGCTCCCAGGGGTAGCGGGAGTGTCGACGAGCAGTACTTC CSAPRGSGSVDEQYF
TRBJ1-2 TRBD1 TRBV20-1 many TGCAGTGCTAGAGATCGTGACAGGGGGCCAGGTGGCTACACCTTC CSARDRDRGPGGYTF
TRBJ2-3 . TRBV5-1 few TGCGCCAGCAGCTTGGGTGTTGCAGAAACAGATACGCAGTATTTT CASSLGVAETDTQYF
TRBJ2-3 . TRBV5-6 few TGTGCCAGCACCCAGGACAGATCAGATACGCAGTATTTT CASTQDRSDTQYF
TRBJ1-2 . TRBV19 . TGTGCCAGTAGTGCGCACAGGGAGATCTATGGCTACACCTTC CASSAHREIYGYTF
TRBJ2-7 . TRBV6-1 many TGTGCCAGCAGTGAATCGGTAGTCGAGCAGTACTTC CASSESVVEQYF
TRBJ2-3 TRBD2 TRBV5-6 . TGTGCCAGCAGCAGCCCTAGCGGCCCGGTTGGAACGCAGTATTTT CASSSPSGPVGTQYF
TRBJ2-3 . TRBV5-1 many TGTGCCAGCAGCCTTGGACAAGGCCCAGATACGCAGTATTTT CASSLGQGPDTQYF
TRBJ1-1 . TRBV9 many TGTGCCAGCAGCGTAGCCGGGGGCCACACTGAAGCTTTCTTT CASSVAGGHTEAFF
TRBJ1-4 . TRBV27 few TGTGCCAGCAGTCCGCCCGGGGGCGAGAATGAAAAACTGTTTTTT CASSPPGGENEKLFF
TRBJ2-2 TRBD1 TRBV29-1 many TGCAGCGTGGACAGGGACACCGGGGAGCTGTTTTTT CSVDRDTGELFF
TRBJ1-2 . TRBV11-3 . TGTGCCAGCAGCGAATATGGACAGCTCGACTTC CASSEYGQLDF
TRBJ2-7 . TRBV5-8 few TGTGCCAGCAGCCGTCCCACCTACGAGCAGTACTTC CASSRPTYEQYF
TRBJ2-7 TRBD1 TRBV28 many TGTGCCAGCAGTTTAAGGGGGCTGATATACGAGCAGTACTTC CASSLRGLIYEQYF
TRBJ2-3 . TRBV12-3/TRBV12-4 many TGTGCCAGCAGTTTGCAGGGACGGGGAGATACGCAGTATTTT CASSLQGRGDTQYF
TRBJ2-1 TRBD2 TRBV11-1 many TGTGCCAGCAGCTTAGCAGTGGGAGGGGATTCCTACAATGAGCAGTTCTTC CASSLAVGGDSYNEQFF
TRBJ2-1 . TRBV15 many TGTGCCACCAGCAGAGCCAGGGTTGGACACAATGAGCAGTTCTTC CATSRARVGHNEQFF
TRBJ2-2 . TRBV3-1 once TGTGCCAGCAGCGCCCCCACCCGGGACACCGGGGAGCTGTTTTTT CASSAPTRDTGELFF
TRBJ2-7 . TRBV27 many TGTGCCAGCAGTTTATATATGGGGGAGCAGTACTTC CASSLYMGEQYF
TRBJ2-3 . TRBV7-2 many TGTGCCAGCAGCTTAGCTCAACGGGATACGCAGTATTTT CASSLAQRDTQYF
TRBJ1-1 TRBD1 TRBV19 few TGTGCCAGTAGTACTACTTTCGGGACAGCTGAAGCTTTCTTT CASSTTFGTAEAFF
TRBJ2-1 TRBD2 TRBV19 few TGTGCCAGTAGTATTGTACTAGCGGGAGGCTATGAGCAGTTCTTC CASSIVLAGGYEQFF
TRBJ2-3 . TRBV3-1 . TGTGCCAGCAGCCAAGGAGTATATGAAAGCGGGTGGGACGAAGATACGCAGTATTTT CASSQGVYESGWDEDTQYF
TRBJ2-3 . TRBV28 many TGTGCCAGCAGGCCAGACCTCACAGATACGCAGTATTTT CASRPDLTDTQYF
TRBJ1-1 . TRBV6-5 . TGTGCCAGCAGTTACCAGGGGCGGGGAACTGAAGCTTTCTTT CASSYQGRGTEAFF
TRBJ2-5 . TRBV12-3/TRBV12-4 many TGTGCCAGCAGTTCAGGGAGCCCGAGCCCAGAGACCCAGTACTTC CASSSGSPSPETQYF
TRBJ2-6 . TRBV12-5 many TGTGCTAGTGGTTCGGACAGGGCGGGGGCCACTGGGGCCAACGTCCTGACTTTC CASGSDRAGATGANVLTF
TRBJ2-7 . TRBV29-1 . TGCAGCGTCGTAGGGGCAGCCTCAGGTGGCGAGCAGTACTTC CSVVGAASGGEQYF
TRBJ2-3 . TRBV10-1 few TGCGCCAGCAGTCCAGGGTCTGGTACGCAGTATTTT CASSPGSGTQYF
TRBJ2-7 . TRBV20-1 few TGCAGTGCTAGGAGTCAGGGGTTGTTCAACGAGCAGTACTTC CSARSQGLFNEQYF
TRBJ2-5 . TRBV11-3 many TGTGCCAGCAGCTTCAGGGGACAAGAGACCCAGTACTTC CASSFRGQETQYF
TRBJ2-3 . TRBV10-2 . TGCGCCAGCATCGTCGACCACCTTAGCACAGATACGCAGTATTTT CASIVDHLSTDTQYF
TRBJ2-1 . TRBV11-1 . TGTGCCAGCAGCTTAGGGGGCCACGGGCAGTTCTTC CASSLGGHGQFF
TRBJ1-2 . TRBV2 . TGTGCCAGCGGGGACGTGTACTATGGCTACACCTTC CASGDVYYGYTF